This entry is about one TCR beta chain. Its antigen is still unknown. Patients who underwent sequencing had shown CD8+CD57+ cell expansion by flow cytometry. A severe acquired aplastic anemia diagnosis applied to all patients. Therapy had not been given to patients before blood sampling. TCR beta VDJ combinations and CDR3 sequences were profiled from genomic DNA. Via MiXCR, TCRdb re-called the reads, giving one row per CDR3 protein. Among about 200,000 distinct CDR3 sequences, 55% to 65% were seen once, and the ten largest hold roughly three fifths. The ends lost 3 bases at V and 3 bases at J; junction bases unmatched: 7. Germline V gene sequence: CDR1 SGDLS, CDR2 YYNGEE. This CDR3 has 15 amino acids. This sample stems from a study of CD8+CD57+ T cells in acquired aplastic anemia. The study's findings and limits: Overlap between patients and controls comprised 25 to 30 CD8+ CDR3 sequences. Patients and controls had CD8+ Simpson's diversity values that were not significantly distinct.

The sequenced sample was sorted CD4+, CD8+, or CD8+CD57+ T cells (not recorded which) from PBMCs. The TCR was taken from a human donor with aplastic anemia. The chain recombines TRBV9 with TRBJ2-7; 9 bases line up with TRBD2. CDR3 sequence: CASSASGGTGYEQYF. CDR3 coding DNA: TGTGCCAGCAGCGCGAGCGGGGGGACGGGCTACGAGCAGTACTTC.